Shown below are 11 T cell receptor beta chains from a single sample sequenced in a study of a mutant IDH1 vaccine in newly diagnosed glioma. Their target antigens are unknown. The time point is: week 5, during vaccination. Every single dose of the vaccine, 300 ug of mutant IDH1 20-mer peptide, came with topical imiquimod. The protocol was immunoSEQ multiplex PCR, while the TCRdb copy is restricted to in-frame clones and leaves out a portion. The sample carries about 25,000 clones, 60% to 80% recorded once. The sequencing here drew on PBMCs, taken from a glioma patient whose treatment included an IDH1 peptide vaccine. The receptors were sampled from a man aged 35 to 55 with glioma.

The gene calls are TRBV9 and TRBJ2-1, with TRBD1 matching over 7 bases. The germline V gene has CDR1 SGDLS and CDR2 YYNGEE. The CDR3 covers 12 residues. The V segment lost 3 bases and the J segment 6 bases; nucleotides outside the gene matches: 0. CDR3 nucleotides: TGTGCCAGCAGCGACAGGGGCAATGAGCAGTTCTTC. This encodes CASSDRGNEQFF.

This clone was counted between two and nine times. This CDR3 reads CASSPTSMGSTDTQYF. The CDR3 DNA sequence: TGTGCCAGCAGCCCCACTAGTATGGGGAGCACAGATACGCAGTATTTT. The chain combines TRBV9 with TRBJ2-3; a possible D gene is TRBD2 (5 bases). The CDR3 spans 16 residues. CDR1 is SGDLS, CDR2 YYNGEE, per germline. V was shortened by 4 bases and J by 0 bases, with 15 bases between the two germline ends.

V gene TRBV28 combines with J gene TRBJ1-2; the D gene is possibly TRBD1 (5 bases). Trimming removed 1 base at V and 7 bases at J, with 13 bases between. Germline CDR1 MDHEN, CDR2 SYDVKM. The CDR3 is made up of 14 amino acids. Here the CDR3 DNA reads TGTGCCAGCAGTTTATCCGGGGGGTTGAGTGGCTACACCTTC. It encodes CASSLSGGLSGYTF.

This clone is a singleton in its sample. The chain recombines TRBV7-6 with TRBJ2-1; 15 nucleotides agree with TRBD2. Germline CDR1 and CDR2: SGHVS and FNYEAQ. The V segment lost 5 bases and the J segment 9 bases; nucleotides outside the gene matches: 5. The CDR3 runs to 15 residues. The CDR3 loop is CASSAGTSGRSEQFF. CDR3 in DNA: TGTGCCAGCAGCGCGGGGACTAGCGGGAGGAGTGAGCAGTTCTTC.

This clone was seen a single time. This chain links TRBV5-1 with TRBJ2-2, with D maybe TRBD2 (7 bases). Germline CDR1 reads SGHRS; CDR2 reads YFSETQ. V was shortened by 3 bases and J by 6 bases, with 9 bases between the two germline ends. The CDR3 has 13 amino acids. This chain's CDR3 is CASSSGGPGELFF. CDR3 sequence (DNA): TGCGCCAGCAGCTCCGGGGGGCCCGGGGAGCTGTTTTTT. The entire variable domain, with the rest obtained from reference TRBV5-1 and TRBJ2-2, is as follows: KAGVTQTPRYLIKTRGQQVTLSCSPISGHRSVSWYQQTPGQGLQFLFEYFSETQRNKGNFPGRFSGRQFSNSRSEMNVSTLELGDSALYLCASSSGGPGELFFGEGSRLTVL.

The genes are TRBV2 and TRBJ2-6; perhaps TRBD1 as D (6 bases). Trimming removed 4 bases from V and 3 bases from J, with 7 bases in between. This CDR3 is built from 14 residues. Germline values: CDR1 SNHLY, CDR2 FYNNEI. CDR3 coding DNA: TGTGCCAGCAGTGCAGGGGTTGGGGCCAACGTCCTGACTTTC. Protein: CASSAGVGANVLTF.

As DNA, the CDR3 is TGTGCCAGCAGCACGGGACCGAGGCACTCCTACAATGAGCAGTTCTTC. It encodes CASSTGPRHSYNEQFF. V usage is TRBV14 and J usage is TRBJ2-1; D is perhaps TRBD1 or TRBD2 (5 bases each). Germline values: CDR1 SGHDN, CDR2 FVKESK. V was trimmed by 5 bases and J by 0 bases, leaving 14 bases between them. The CDR3 sequence is 16 residues long.

CDR3 nucleotides: TGTGCCAGCAGCGAAAACTACAGGGACCTGCCCCAGCATTTT. It encodes CASSENYRDLPQHF. The V gene is TRBV6-1, the J gene TRBJ1-5; a possible D gene is TRBD1 (6 bases). The germline CDR1 and CDR2 sequences are MNHNS and SASEGT. The CDR3 runs to 14 residues. V gave up 6 bases and J gave up 9 bases, with 18 bases separating them.

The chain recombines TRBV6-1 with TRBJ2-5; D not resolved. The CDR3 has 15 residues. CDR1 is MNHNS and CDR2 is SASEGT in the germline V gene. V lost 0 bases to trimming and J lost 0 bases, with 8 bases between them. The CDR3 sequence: CASSEASQYQETQYF. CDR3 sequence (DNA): TGTGCCAGCAGTGAAGCGTCACAGTACCAAGAGACCCAGTACTTC.

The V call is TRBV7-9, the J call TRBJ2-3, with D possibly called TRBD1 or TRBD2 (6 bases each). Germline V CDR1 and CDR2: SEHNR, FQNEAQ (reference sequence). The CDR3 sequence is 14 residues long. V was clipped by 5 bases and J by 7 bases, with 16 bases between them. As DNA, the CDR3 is TGTGCCAGCAGCGTTAGCGGTCAGGGGAATACGCAGTATTTT. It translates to CASSVSGQGNTQYF.

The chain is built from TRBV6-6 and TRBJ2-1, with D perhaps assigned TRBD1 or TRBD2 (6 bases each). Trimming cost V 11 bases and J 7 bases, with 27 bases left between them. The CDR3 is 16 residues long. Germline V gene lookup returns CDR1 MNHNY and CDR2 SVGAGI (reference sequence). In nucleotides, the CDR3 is TGTGCCGGGGGCCGTGGCGGGACCCATTTGGGGAATGAGCAGTTCTTC. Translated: CAGGRGGTHLGNEQFF.